This T cell receptor beta chain was sequenced during a study of early T cells in non-severe SARS-CoV-2 infection. As for the study in general: Sequencing targeted bulk RNA from unsorted whole blood, leaving chains unpaired.

On this clonotype itself: At one boundary the junction diverges from the germline segment, which might be a read error.

In the library, individual cDNA molecules carried attached unique molecular identifiers. MiXCR, applied by TCRdb to the 5' RACE reads, yields one record per CDR3 protein. The repertoire holds under 90,000 distinct CDR3 sequences, with under 15% as singletons. This clonotype was sampled from an adult who was a healthcare worker with PCR-confirmed SARS-CoV-2 infection or an uninfected control (not recorded which). What was sequenced was whole blood.

DNA of the CDR3: TGTGCCAGCAGGGAATGGACAGGTACAGATACGCAGTATTTT. Its translation is CASREWTGTDTQYF. The chain employs TRBV25-1 and TRBJ2-3, with TRBD1 identical over 7 bases. CDR3 length equals 14 residues. Germline V CDR1 and CDR2: MGHDK, SYGVNS. The complete variable domain, with remaining parts taken from reference TRBV25-1 and TRBJ2-3, reads EADIYQTPRYLVIGTGKKITLECSQTMGHDKMYWYQQDPGMELHLIHYSYGVNSTEKGDLSSESTVSRIRTEHFPLTLESARPSHTSQYLCASREWTGTDTQYFGPGTRLTVL.